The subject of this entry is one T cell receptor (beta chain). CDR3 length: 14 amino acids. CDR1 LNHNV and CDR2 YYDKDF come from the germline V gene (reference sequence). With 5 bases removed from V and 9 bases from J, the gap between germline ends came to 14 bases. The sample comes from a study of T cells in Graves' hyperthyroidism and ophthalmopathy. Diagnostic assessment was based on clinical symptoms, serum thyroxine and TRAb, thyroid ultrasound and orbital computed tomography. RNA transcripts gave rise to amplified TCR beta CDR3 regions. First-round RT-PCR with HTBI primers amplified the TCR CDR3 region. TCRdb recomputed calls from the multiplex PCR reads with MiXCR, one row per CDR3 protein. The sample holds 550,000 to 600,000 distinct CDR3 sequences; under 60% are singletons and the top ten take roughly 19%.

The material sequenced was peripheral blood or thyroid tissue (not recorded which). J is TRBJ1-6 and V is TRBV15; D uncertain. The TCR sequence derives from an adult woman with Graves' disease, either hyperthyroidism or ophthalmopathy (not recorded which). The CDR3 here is CATSPGIGFSPLHF. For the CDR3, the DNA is TGTGCCACCAGCCCCGGGATAGGGTTTTCACCCCTCCACTTT.